This is a list of T cell receptor beta chains from one sample in a study of CD8+ T cells in alopecia areata. Sequenced by immunoSEQ multiplex PCR; TCRdb stores in-frame clones only, minus some. The sample comprises roughly 200,000 clones, 53% of which are singletons, and 10% to 11% rests with the top ten. The source material was CD8+ T cells sorted from blood, sampled at week 24, from a patient treated with tofacitinib. The origin of the receptors is a human donor with alopecia areata. The conserved cysteine and the conserved F or W are not part of the CDR3 here. The order of the fields is J gene, V gene, CDR3 protein.

J gene: TRBJ2-3; V gene: TRBV7-3; CDR3 protein: ASSLLDSPGTDTQY
J gene: TRBJ2-1; V gene: TRBV27; CDR3 protein: ASRPGGGGRNEQF
J gene: TRBJ1-2; V gene: TRBV13; CDR3 protein: ASSLGGNEGYT
J gene: TRBJ2-7; V gene: TRBV19; CDR3 protein: ASGDRGRYEQY
J gene: TRBJ1-1; V gene: TRBV14; CDR3 protein: ASSPGLGPYYDTEAF
J gene: TRBJ2-1; V gene: TRBV7-2; CDR3 protein: ASSLALGTGYNEQF
J gene: TRBJ2-7; V gene: TRBV7-9; CDR3 protein: ASSPRLPGHRDPYEQY
J gene: TRBJ2-7; V gene: TRBV27; CDR3 protein: ASSPTGPAYEQY
J gene: TRBJ2-7; V gene: TRBV13; CDR3 protein: ASSARDRGYEQY
J gene: TRBJ1-1; V gene: TRBV11-2; CDR3 protein: ASSGQGNTEAF
J gene: TRBJ2-1; V gene: TRBV30; CDR3 protein: AWSPGGPEQF
J gene: TRBJ2-3; V gene: TRBV4-1; CDR3 protein: ASSHPPSGGDTDTQY
J gene: TRBJ2-1; V gene: TRBV9; CDR3 protein: ASSPRPIHEQF
J gene: TRBJ2-1; V gene: TRBV6-1; CDR3 protein: ASSMSSYNEQF
J gene: TRBJ2-7; V gene: TRBV4-1; CDR3 protein: ASSLRDVAYEQY
J gene: TRBJ2-7; V gene: TRBV5-6; CDR3 protein: ASSLTGAEQY
J gene: TRBJ2-2; V gene: TRBV29-1; CDR3 protein: SVEGTGGDGELF
J gene: TRBJ2-7; V gene: TRBV9; CDR3 protein: ASSSRGVGQGFHEQY
J gene: TRBJ1-1; V gene: TRBV4-3; CDR3 protein: ASSQDRGVGNTEAF
J gene: TRBJ2-7; V gene: TRBV29-1; CDR3 protein: SVGTTGGGEQY
J gene: TRBJ2-7; V gene: TRBV28; CDR3 protein: ASAPRGEGEQY
J gene: TRBJ1-2; V gene: TRBV27; CDR3 protein: ASSLSGGQGNGYT
J gene: TRBJ1-5; V gene: TRBV5-1; CDR3 protein: ASSRGGNQPQH
J gene: TRBJ1-5; V gene: TRBV29-1; CDR3 protein: SVTNGENQPQH
J gene: TRBJ1-2; V gene: TRBV29-1; CDR3 protein: SVSPPAGIGGGYT
J gene: TRBJ2-1; V gene: TRBV19; CDR3 protein: ATSGTAYNEQF
J gene: TRBJ2-3; V gene: TRBV6-6; CDR3 protein: ASSYSSGGAPDTQY
J gene: TRBJ1-2; V gene: TRBV2; CDR3 protein: ASRQEQGAAYGYT
J gene: TRBJ2-1; V gene: TRBV2; CDR3 protein: ASSIKRPYNEQF